This entry concerns a single T cell receptor (beta chain). Its matching antigen is unknown. Germline CDR1 SGHTA, CDR2 FQGNSA. The length of the CDR3 is 13 residues. V was shortened by 5 bases and J by 8 bases, with 14 bases between the two germline ends. TCRdb keeps only in-frame clones here, not all; method: immunoSEQ multiplex PCR. This table holds 70,000 to 95,000 clones, 85% to 90% found once. The data belong to a study of OX40 agonist ivuxolimab in advanced cancers. About the study: With ivuxolimab, an agonistic anti-OX40 (CD134) antibody, patients were treated. Partial responses were recorded for three patients, including one with hepatocellular carcinoma and two with cutaneous melanoma. Whole-study findings and limits: Clonal expansion among partial responders at 0.1-3.0 mg/kg ranked near the lowest. At 0.1 to 3.0 mg/kg, clonal expansion of CD4+ and CD8+ blood T cells had occurred by week 6.

Sequencing used CD4+ or CD8+ T cells sorted from blood, obtained in a trial of the OX40 agonist ivuxolimab. The chain joins TRBV7-2 to TRBJ2-3; D is possibly TRBD2 (6 bases). This receptor was obtained from an adult with an advanced solid tumor such as melanoma, head and neck, liver or kidney cancer. CDR3 protein: CASSPTGSGTQYF. The CDR3 nucleotides read TGTGCCAGCAGCCCCACCGGGAGCGGTACGCAGTATTTT.